This T cell receptor (beta chain) was documented in a study of cytomegalovirus exposure and HLA in healthy donors. Primers included in the PCR were 60 Vbeta and 13 Jbeta primers. The data were produced by immunoSEQ multiplex PCR, yet TCRdb's version contains in-frame clones alone and is incomplete. The sample consists of some 98,000 clones, around four fifths of them appearing once. Trimming left V 0 bases short and J 6 bases short, with 17 bases between. The CDR3 runs 16 residues. The germline V gene has CDR1 SGDLS and CDR2 YYNGEE. Sequenced input: PBMCs. The sequence came from a man between 35 and 55 years old in good health and CMV-seronegative. This sequence joins TRBV9 and TRBJ2-3; the D gene is possibly TRBD1 (5 bases). The CDR3 spells CASSVEGSERQDTQYF. CDR3 in DNA: TGTGCCAGCAGCGTAGAAGGCAGCGAAAGACAGGATACGCAGTATTTT.